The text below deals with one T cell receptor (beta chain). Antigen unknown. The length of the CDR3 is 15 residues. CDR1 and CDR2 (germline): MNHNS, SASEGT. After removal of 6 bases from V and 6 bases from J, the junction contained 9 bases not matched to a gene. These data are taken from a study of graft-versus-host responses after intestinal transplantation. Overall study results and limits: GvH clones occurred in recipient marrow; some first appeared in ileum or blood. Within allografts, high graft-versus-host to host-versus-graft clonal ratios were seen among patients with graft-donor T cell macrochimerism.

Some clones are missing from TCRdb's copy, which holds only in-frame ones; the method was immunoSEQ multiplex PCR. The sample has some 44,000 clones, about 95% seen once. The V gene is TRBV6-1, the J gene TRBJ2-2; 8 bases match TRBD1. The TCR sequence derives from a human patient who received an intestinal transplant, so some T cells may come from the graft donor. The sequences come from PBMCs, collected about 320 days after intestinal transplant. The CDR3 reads CASSLLAGGSGELFF. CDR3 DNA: TGTGCCAGCAGCCTACTCGCAGGGGGCTCCGGGGAGCTGTTTTTT.